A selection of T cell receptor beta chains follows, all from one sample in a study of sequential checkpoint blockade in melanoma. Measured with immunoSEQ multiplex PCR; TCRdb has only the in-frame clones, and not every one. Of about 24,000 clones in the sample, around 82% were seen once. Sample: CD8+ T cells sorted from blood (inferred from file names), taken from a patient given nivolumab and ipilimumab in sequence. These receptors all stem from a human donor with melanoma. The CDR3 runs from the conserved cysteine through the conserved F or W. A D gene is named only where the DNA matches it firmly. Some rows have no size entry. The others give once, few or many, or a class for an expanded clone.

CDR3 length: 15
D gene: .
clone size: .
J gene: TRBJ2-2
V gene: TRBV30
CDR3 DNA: TGTGCCTGGAGTCCCCGACTAGTCGACACCGGGGAGCTGTTTTTT
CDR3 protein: CAWSPRLVDTGELFF

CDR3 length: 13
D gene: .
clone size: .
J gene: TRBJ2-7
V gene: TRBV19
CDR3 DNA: TGTGCCAGTAGTAAGACTAACTCCTACGAGCAGTACTTC
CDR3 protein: CASSKTNSYEQYF

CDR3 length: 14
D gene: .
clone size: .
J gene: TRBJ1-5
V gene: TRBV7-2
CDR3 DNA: TGTGCCAGCAGCCCTCGGACAAGCAATCAGCCCCAGCATTTT
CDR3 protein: CASSPRTSNQPQHF

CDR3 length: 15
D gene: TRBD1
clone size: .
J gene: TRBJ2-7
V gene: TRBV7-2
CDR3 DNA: TGTGCCAGCAGCTTAGATGGGACAGGAGCCTACGAGCAGTACTTC
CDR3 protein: CASSLDGTGAYEQYF

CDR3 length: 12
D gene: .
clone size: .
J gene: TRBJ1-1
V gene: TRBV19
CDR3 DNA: TGTGCCACCAGAATGGGGGGTGCTGAAGCTTTCTTT
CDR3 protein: CATRMGGAEAFF

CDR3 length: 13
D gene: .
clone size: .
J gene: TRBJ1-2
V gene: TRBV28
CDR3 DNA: TGTGCCAGTGGGGAACAGGGTTGGTATGGCTACACCTTC
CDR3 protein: CASGEQGWYGYTF

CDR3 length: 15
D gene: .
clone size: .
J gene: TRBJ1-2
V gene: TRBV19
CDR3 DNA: TGTGCCAGTAGTAATTTCGACAGGCCTAACTATGGCTACACCTTC
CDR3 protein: CASSNFDRPNYGYTF

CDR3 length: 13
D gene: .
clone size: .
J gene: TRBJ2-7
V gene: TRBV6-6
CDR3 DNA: TGTGCCAGCGTCGGGTTTTGGATGAACGAGCAGTACTTC
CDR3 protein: CASVGFWMNEQYF

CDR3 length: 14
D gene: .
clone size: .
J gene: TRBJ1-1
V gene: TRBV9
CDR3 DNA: TGTGCCAGCAGCGTAGCTTCGGTGAACACTGAAGCTTTCTTT
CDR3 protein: CASSVASVNTEAFF

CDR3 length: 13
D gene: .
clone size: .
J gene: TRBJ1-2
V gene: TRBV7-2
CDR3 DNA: TGTGCCAGCAGCCGAGGGGGGGCCTATGGCTACACCTTC
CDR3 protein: CASSRGGAYGYTF

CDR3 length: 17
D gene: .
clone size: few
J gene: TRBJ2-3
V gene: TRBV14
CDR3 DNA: TGTGCCAGCAGCCAAGGGAGAGCGGAGGGGGGGACAGATACGCAGTATTTT
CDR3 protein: CASSQGRAEGGTDTQYF

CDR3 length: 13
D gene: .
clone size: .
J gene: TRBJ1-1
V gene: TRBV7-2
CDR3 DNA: TGTGCCAGCAGCTTCGGACAGCACACTGAAGCTTTCTTT
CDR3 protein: CASSFGQHTEAFF

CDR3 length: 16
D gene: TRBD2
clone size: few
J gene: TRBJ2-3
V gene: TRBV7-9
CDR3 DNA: TGTGCCAGCAGCTTAGCGCTGGGAGCGGGAGTAGATACGCAGTATTTT
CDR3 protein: CASSLALGAGVDTQYF

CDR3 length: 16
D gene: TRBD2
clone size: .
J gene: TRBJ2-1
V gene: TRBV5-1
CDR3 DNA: TGCGCCAGCAGCTCGGGGTATGGACTAGCGGGAGACGAGCAGTTCTTC
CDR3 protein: CASSSGYGLAGDEQFF

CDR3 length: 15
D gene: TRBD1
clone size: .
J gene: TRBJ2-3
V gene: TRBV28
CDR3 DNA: TGTGCCAGCAGTTCTTCCGGGACAGGGACTAATACGCAGTATTTT
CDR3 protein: CASSSSGTGTNTQYF

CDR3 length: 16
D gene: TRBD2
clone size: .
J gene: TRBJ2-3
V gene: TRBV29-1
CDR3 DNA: TGCAGCGTTGAGGGACTAGCGGGAGAGAGGACAGATACGCAGTATTTT
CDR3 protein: CSVEGLAGERTDTQYF

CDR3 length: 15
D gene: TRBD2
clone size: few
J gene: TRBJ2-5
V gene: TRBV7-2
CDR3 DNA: TGTGCCAGCAGCTTAGGGGGGGGATCCCAAGAGACCCAGTACTTC
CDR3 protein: CASSLGGGSQETQYF

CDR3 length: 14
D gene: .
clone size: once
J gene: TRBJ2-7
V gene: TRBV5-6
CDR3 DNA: TGTGCCAGCAGCTTGTGGCAGGGAAGGATAAAGCAGTACTTC
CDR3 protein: CASSLWQGRIKQYF

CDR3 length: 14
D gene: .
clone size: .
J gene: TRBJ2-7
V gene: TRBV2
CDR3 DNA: TGTGCCAGCAGTAAGACAGAGAGCTCCTACGAGCAGTACTTC
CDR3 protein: CASSKTESSYEQYF

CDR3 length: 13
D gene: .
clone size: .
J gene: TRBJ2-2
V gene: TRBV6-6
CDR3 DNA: TGTGCCAGCAGACCGACGGGAACCGGGGAGCTGTTTTTT
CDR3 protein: CASRPTGTGELFF

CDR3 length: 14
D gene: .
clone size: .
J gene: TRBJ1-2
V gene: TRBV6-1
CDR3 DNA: TGTGCCAGCAGTGGCCCGGGACAAACGCATGGCTACACCTTC
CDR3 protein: CASSGPGQTHGYTF